Below are 23 T cell receptor beta chains sequenced from a single sample in a study of OX40 agonist ivuxolimab in advanced cancers. The method was immunoSEQ multiplex PCR; TCRdb's version includes in-frame clones alone and lacks a portion of them. There are about 88,000 clones in the sample; around 83% occur only once, and roughly 0.22% lies in the top ten. Specimen: CD4+ or CD8+ T cells sorted from blood, collected in a trial of the OX40 agonist ivuxolimab. These receptors originate from an adult with an advanced solid tumor such as melanoma, head and neck, liver or kidney cancer.

The V call is TRBV7-8, the J call TRBJ1-3; maybe TRBD1 (5 bases). Germline CDR1 SGHVS, CDR2 FQNEAQ. Trimming took 5 bases from V and 0 from J, leaving 11 bases between them. The CDR3 is made up of 15 amino acids. The CDR3: CASSLGAVSGNTIYF. CDR3 in DNA: TGTGCCAGCAGCCTCGGGGCGGTCTCTGGAAACACCATATATTTT.

This clone was seen just once. The chain links TRBV18 to TRBJ2-1; 8 bases fit TRBD2. CDR1 is KGHSH, CDR2 LQKENI, per germline. V dropped 2 bases and J dropped 3; count of bases not matched to a gene: 6. There are 16 residues in the CDR3. The CDR3 DNA sequence: TGTGCCAGCTCACCAGCCCCCGGGGGGGGCTACAATGAGCAGTTCTTC. Translated, it gives CASSPAPGGGYNEQFF.

The chain couples TRBV29-1 to TRBJ2-7; TRBD1 is a possible D gene (5 bases). There are 15 residues in the CDR3. Trimming pared 3 bases from V and 4 bases from J, leaving 19 bases between. Germline CDR1 reads SQVTM; CDR2 reads ANQGSEA. CDR3 sequence (DNA): TGCAGCGTTGAGAGACAGACCCCACACGGGTACGAGCAGTACGTC. As protein: CSVERQTPHGYEQYV.

The chain combines TRBV9 with TRBJ2-1, with 10 bases lining up with TRBD1. Per germline, CDR1 SGDLS and CDR2 YYNGEE. Germline trimming cut 3 bases from V and 8 bases from J; bases unmatched to any gene: 14. CDR3 size: 17 residues. The CDR3 region is CASSAPGQGINRDEQFF. As DNA, the CDR3 is TGTGCCAGCAGCGCCCCGGGACAGGGGATAAACCGGGATGAGCAGTTCTTC.

V and J are TRBV28 and TRBJ2-1; D ambiguous. The germline V and J ends were trimmed by 6 bases and 4 bases, with 7 bases remaining between them. The CDR3 is 12 residues long. In germline, CDR1 is MDHEN, CDR2 SYDVKM. The CDR3 DNA is TGTGCCAGCAGATCCAGGTACAATGAGCAGTTCTTC. This sequence encodes CASRSRYNEQFF. The variable domain in full, with the rest retrieved from reference TRBV28 and TRBJ2-1, is DVKVTQSSRYLVKRTGEKVFLECVQDMDHENMFWYRQDPGLGLRLIYFSYDVKMKEKGDIPEGYSVSREKKERFSLILESASTNQTSMYLCASRSRYNEQFFGPGTRLTVL.

This rearrangement joins TRBV6-6 to TRBJ2-7; TRBD1 matches at 10 bases. V shed 5 bases, J shed 1 base, and the junction held 5 bases outside the gene matches. Looked up from germline, CDR1 is MNHNY and CDR2 is SVGAGI (reference sequence). This CDR3 has 15 amino acids. The CDR3: CASSPPGQGSYEQYV. The CDR3 DNA is TGTGCCAGCAGTCCTCCGGGACAGGGGTCCTACGAGCAGTACGTC.

This clone has more than one count but fewer than ten. The rearrangement joins TRBV5-6 to TRBJ2-7; possible D gene TRBD1, 5 bases. V lost 6 bases, J lost 3 bases, and 13 bases lay in between. The CDR3 is 13 amino acids. The germline CDR1 and CDR2 sequences are SGHDT and YYEEEE. The CDR3 sequence is CASNSRQYYEQYF. The CDR3 DNA follows: TGTGCCAGCAACTCTCGACAGTACTACGAGCAGTACTTC.

V usage is TRBV5-1 and J usage is TRBJ2-7; D call uncertain. CDR3 size: 12 residues. The germline gives CDR1 SGHRS, CDR2 YFSETQ. Trimming took off 8 bases at V and 4 bases at J, with 13 bases between the two ends. The CDR3 sequence: CASSLSVYEQYF. The CDR3 coding sequence is TGCGCCAGTAGCCTATCGGTGTACGAGCAGTACTTC. The whole variable domain, remainder taken from reference TRBV5-1 and TRBJ2-7, is KAGVTQTPRYLIKTRGQQVTLSCSPISGHRSVSWYQQTPGQGLQFLFEYFSETQRNKGNFPGRFSGRQFSNSRSEMNVSTLELGDSALYLCASSLSVYEQYFGPGTRLTVT.

J is TRBJ2-5 and V is TRBV7-8; D might be TRBD1 (6 bases). Trimming pared 5 bases from V and 5 bases from J, leaving 15 bases between. The V gene's germline CDR1 is SGHVS and CDR2 FQNEAQ. CDR3 length: 14 amino acids. CDR3 loop: CASSPATGPETQYF. The CDR3 region has the DNA TGTGCCAGCAGCCCTGCCACAGGGCCGGAGACCCAGTACTTC.

The chain uses TRBV5-1 and TRBJ2-7, with 8 positions matching TRBD1. This CDR3 region has 15 residues. Unmatched junction bases numbered 12, after V lost 4 bases and J lost 6 bases. The V gene's germline CDR1 is SGHRS and CDR2 YFSETQ. CDR3 sequence reads: CASSVQGTGTSEQYF. The CDR3, as DNA: TGCGCCAGCAGCGTACAGGGGACAGGTACTTCCGAGCAGTACTTC.

The CDR3 is CASSVVPAGAYNEQFF. CDR3 coding DNA: TGTGCCAGCAGCGTAGTACCAGCGGGGGCCTACAATGAGCAGTTCTTC. The J gene is TRBJ2-1, the V gene TRBV9; TRBD2 aligns across 8 bases. J lost 2 bases, V lost 0 bases, and 4 bases had no gene match. The CDR3 contains 16 residues. CDR1 SGDLS and CDR2 YYNGEE come from the germline V gene.

In its sample, this clone was seen once. This chain uses TRBV9 with TRBJ2-1; TRBD2 matches 10 bases. The length of the CDR3 is 19 residues. With V trimmed by 0 bases and J by 8 bases, 17 bases remained unmatched. Germline V gene lookup returns CDR1 SGDLS and CDR2 YYNGEE. CDR3 sequence: CASSVAEWRRSGGADEQFF. The DNA of the CDR3 is TGTGCCAGCAGCGTAGCAGAATGGCGGAGGAGCGGGGGGGCGGATGAGCAGTTCTTC.

V and J are TRBV7-2 and TRBJ2-1, with TRBD2 identical over 16 bases. CDR1 and CDR2 from the germline V gene are SGHTA and FQGNSA. This CDR3 has 17 residues. After removal of 1 base from V and 8 bases from J, the junction contained 5 bases not matched to a gene. CDR3 DNA: TGTGCCAGCAGCTTAGAAGGGACTAGCGGGAGGGGATATGAGCAGTTCTTC. Residues: CASSLEGTSGRGYEQFF.

The rearrangement uses TRBV4-2 and TRBJ2-3; TRBD2 is a possible D gene (6 bases). The CDR3 has 16 residues. Trimming cost V 1 base and J 4 bases, with 15 bases left between them. Germline V gene lookup returns CDR1 LGHNA and CDR2 YNFKEQ. DNA for the CDR3: TGTGCCAGCAGCCAAGTGAGACTAGGCGAGGCAGATACGCAGTATTTT. Protein: CASSQVRLGEADTQYF.

The V call is TRBV10-1, the J call TRBJ2-1; 10 nucleotides line up with TRBD1. The CDR3 consists of 13 residues. Germline loops: CDR1 WNHNN, CDR2 SYGVQD (reference sequence). Trimming removed 9 bases from V and 3 bases from J; junction bases left unmatched: 2. This CDR3 reads CASRDRGYNEQFF. The CDR3, as DNA: TGCGCCAGTAGGGACAGGGGCTACAATGAGCAGTTCTTC.

V is TRBV6-5 and J is TRBJ1-2; tentative D call: TRBD1 (6 bases). The CDR3 is 14 amino acids. The ends were cut back, 6 bases at V and 7 bases at J, with 18 bases in the middle. Germline-derived CDR1 and CDR2 are MNHEY and SVGAGI. CDR3 nucleotides: TGTGCCAGCAGGGACTTGGGGGCTACCGGTGGCTACACCTTC. Translated: CASRDLGATGGYTF.

The chain recombines TRBV5-8 with TRBJ2-3; 7 bases are shared with TRBD2. Looked up from germline, CDR1 is SGHTS and CDR2 is YDEGEE. The CDR3 has 14 residues. Trimming at V came to 5 bases and at J to 2 bases, leaving 5 bases not matched to a gene. For the CDR3, the DNA is TGTGCCAGCAGTCAAAGCGGGATCACAGATACGCAGTATTTT. Protein: CASSQSGITDTQYF.

This chain connects TRBV19 to TRBJ1-2; D ambiguous. The CDR3 has 15 amino acids. With 1 base removed from V and 2 bases from J, the gap between germline ends came to 11 bases. Germline assignment: CDR1 LNHDA and CDR2 SQIVND (reference sequence). The CDR3 bases are TGTGCCAGTAGTATAGGCGGGAATCTAAACTATGGCTACACCTTC. This codes for CASSIGGNLNYGYTF.

The rearrangement joins TRBV6-6 to TRBJ2-5, with unresolved D. Trimming removed 4 bases at V and 5 bases at J, with 5 bases between. The germline gives CDR1 MNHNY, CDR2 SVGAGI (reference sequence). This CDR3 comprises 11 residues. CDR3 region: CASSSVETQYF. CDR3 bases: TGTGCCAGCAGTTCGGTGGAGACCCAGTACTTC.

The table lists this clone with a count of one. The chain employs TRBV5-1 and TRBJ2-2; D is possibly TRBD1 or TRBD2 (5 bases each). Germline loops: CDR1 SGHRS, CDR2 YFSETQ. Trimming pared 0 bases from V and 6 bases from J, leaving 15 bases between. CDR3 size: 16 residues. Written as DNA, the CDR3 is TGCGCCAGCAGCTTGGTTGGGGGTAAAGGATCCGGGGAGCTGTTTTTT. This gives the protein CASSLVGGKGSGELFF.

The chain employs TRBV19 and TRBJ2-5; 7 bases align to TRBD1. Germline CDR1 and CDR2: LNHDA and SQIVND (reference sequence). CDR3 length equals 14 residues. The trim removed 4 bases at V and 3 bases at J, leaving 5 bases unmatched. The CDR3 spells CASSRAGTEETQYF. The CDR3 nucleotides read TGTGCCAGTAGTAGAGCCGGGACAGAAGAGACCCAGTACTTC.

The V call is TRBV7-2, the J call TRBJ2-1; no reliable D call. The germline V gene encodes CDR1 SGHTA and CDR2 FQGNSA. With 5 bases removed from V and 5 bases from J, the gap between germline ends came to 4 bases. This CDR3 comprises 11 residues. The CDR3 DNA is TGTGCCAGCAGCCACGACAATGAGCAGTTCTTC. This encodes CASSHDNEQFF. The whole variable domain, remainder taken from reference TRBV7-2 and TRBJ2-1, is GAGVSQSPSNKVTEKGKDVELRCDPISGHTALYWYRQSLGQGLEFLIYFQGNSAPDKSGLPSDRFSAERTGGSVSTLTIQRTQQEDSAVYLCASSHDNEQFFGPGTRLTVL.

This clone was picked up one time. The chain has TRBV21-1 and TRBJ1-2. TRBV21-1 is deemed a pseudogene. The CDR3 length is 16 residues. CDR3 residues: CASSKAGGAMNYGYTF. The CDR3, as DNA: TGTGCCAGCAGCAAAGCGGGGGGGGCGATGAACTATGGCTACACCTTC.